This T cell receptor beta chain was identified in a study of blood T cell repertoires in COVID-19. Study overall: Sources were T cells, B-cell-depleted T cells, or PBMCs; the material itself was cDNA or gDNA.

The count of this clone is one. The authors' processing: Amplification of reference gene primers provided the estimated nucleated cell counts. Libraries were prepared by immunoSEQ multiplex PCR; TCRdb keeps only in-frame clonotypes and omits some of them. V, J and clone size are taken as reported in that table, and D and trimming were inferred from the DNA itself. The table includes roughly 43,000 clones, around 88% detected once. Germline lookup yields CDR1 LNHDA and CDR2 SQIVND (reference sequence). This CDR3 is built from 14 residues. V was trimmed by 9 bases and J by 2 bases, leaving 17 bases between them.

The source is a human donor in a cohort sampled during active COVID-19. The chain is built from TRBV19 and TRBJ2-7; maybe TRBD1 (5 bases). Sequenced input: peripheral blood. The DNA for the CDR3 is TGTGCCAGCAGTCCACCCCAGGGTGCCTACGAGCAGTACTTC. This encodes CASSPPQGAYEQYF.